One sample yielded the 17 T cell receptor beta chains listed below, sequenced in a study of cytomegalovirus exposure and HLA in healthy donors. Vbeta (60) and Jbeta (13) primers were used in the PCR. Libraries were prepared by immunoSEQ multiplex PCR; TCRdb keeps only in-frame clonotypes and omits some of them. There are 160,000 or so clones in the sample; more than 75% occur only once, and around 9.8% lies in the top ten. The sample taken for sequencing was PBMCs. The receptor source for this set is a man aged 18 to 30 in good health and CMV-seropositive.

V gene TRBV2 combines with J gene TRBJ1-2; D might be TRBD1 (5 bases). Trimming removed 4 bases from V and 3 bases from J, with 30 bases in between. This CDR3 has 20 residues. The germline V gene has CDR1 SNHLY and CDR2 FYNNEI. CDR3 sequence (DNA): TGTGCCAGCAGTGTCCTACGGGGTGGGTCAGGGAGGCACGGCGACTATGGCTACACCTTC. Translating gives CASSVLRGGSGRHGDYGYTF.

This chain joins TRBV2 and TRBJ2-7; a weak D match, TRBD2 (5 bases). The germline V gene encodes CDR1 SNHLY and CDR2 FYNNEI. The CDR3 length is 12 residues. V dropped 10 bases and J dropped 9 bases, with 19 bases sitting between them. The DNA for the CDR3 is TGTGCCACCGGGGTCGACAACACGGGGCAGTACTTC. Its translation: CATGVDNTGQYF.

V gene TRBV11-2 combines with J gene TRBJ2-5; possibly TRBD1 for D (5 bases). With 5 bases removed from V and 3 bases from J, the gap between germline ends came to 19 bases. This CDR3 has 16 residues. Germline V CDR1 and CDR2: SGHAT, FQNNGV. The CDR3 sequence: CASSLGPREFKETQYF. CDR3 sequence (DNA): TGTGCCAGCAGCCTTGGTCCCAGGGAATTTAAAGAGACCCAGTACTTC.

V and J are TRBV7-2 and TRBJ2-2; D perhaps matches TRBD1 (5 bases). The V end lost 10 bases, the J end lost 1 base, and 13 bases lay between the germline ends. This CDR3 has 14 residues. Per germline, CDR1 SGHTA and CDR2 FQGNSA. The CDR3 protein is CATPGRENTGELFF. CDR3 sequence (DNA): TGTGCCACCCCTGGCAGGGAGAACACCGGGGAGCTGTTTTTT.

This chain links TRBV4-1 with TRBJ2-2, with 10 positions matching TRBD2. In germline, CDR1 is MGHRA, CDR2 YSYEKL. The trim removed 1 base at V and 1 base at J, leaving 12 bases unmatched. This CDR3 has 20 residues. DNA of the CDR3: TGCGCCAGCAGCCAAGCTCCGAGTTTAGCGGGAGGAGTGAACACCGGGGAGCTGTTTTTT. Its translation: CASSQAPSLAGGVNTGELFF.

V is TRBV10-3 and J is TRBJ2-7, with D possibly being TRBD2 (7 bases). Germline V lookup: CDR1 ENHRY, CDR2 SYGVKD. The CDR3 is 14 amino acids. V lost 6 bases and J 0 bases, leaving 12 bases between the germline ends. CDR3 sequence reads: CAISRGGGSYEQYF. The CDR3 region has the DNA TGTGCCATCAGCCGGGGAGGGGGCTCCTACGAGCAGTACTTC.

In its sample, this clone was seen a few times. This chain connects TRBV5-1 to TRBJ2-5; 9 nucleotides agree with TRBD1. Trimming at V came to 1 base and at J to 4 bases, leaving 2 bases not matched to a gene. This CDR3 contains 14 residues. The V gene's germline CDR1 is SGHRS and CDR2 YFSETQ. The CDR3 is CASSLTGGGETQYF. CDR3 in DNA: TGCGCCAGCAGCTTGACAGGGGGCGGAGAGACCCAGTACTTC.

The gene calls are TRBV5-1 and TRBJ2-3; 7 nucleotides agree with TRBD1. This CDR3 spans 15 amino acids. Germline CDR1 reads SGHRS; CDR2 reads YFSETQ. With 4 bases clipped from V and 2 bases from J, the junction kept 7 bases outside the gene matches. The CDR3 DNA is TGCGCCAGCAGCACCCGGGACAGCTACACAGATACGCAGTATTTT. Its protein product is CASSTRDSYTDTQYF.

The chain's CDR3 is CASSFNRVRETQYF. In DNA, the CDR3 is TGTGCCAGCAGTTTTAACAGGGTACGAGAGACCCAGTACTTC. The gene calls are TRBV6-5 and TRBJ2-5, with D perhaps TRBD1 (6 bases). The V end lost 4 bases, the J end lost 4 bases, and 13 bases lay between the germline ends. This CDR3 has 14 amino acids. Per germline, CDR1 MNHEY and CDR2 SVGAGI.

J is TRBJ2-7 and V is TRBV25-1; D is uncertain. The CDR3 length is 13 residues. V gave up 4 bases and J gave up 5 bases, with 12 bases separating them. Germline CDR1 MGHDK, CDR2 SYGVNS. The CDR3 DNA reads as TGTGCCAGCAGTGTGAACGGTCCCGACGAGCAGTACTTC. Translation gives CASSVNGPDEQYF.

This sequence joins TRBV2 and TRBJ2-7, with a possible D match to TRBD1 (5 bases). V was clipped by 5 bases and J by 1 base, with 9 bases between them. The CDR3 is 13 amino acids. CDR1 and CDR2 from the germline V gene are SNHLY and FYNNEI. CDR3 residues: CASSPGYSYEQYF. CDR3 nucleotide sequence: TGTGCCAGCAGTCCAGGGTATTCCTACGAGCAGTACTTC.

The sample holds a few counts of this clone. The chain joins TRBV4-1 to TRBJ1-2, with D perhaps TRBD1 (5 bases). Trimming pared 4 bases from V and 4 bases from J, leaving 22 bases between. The CDR3 is 17 amino acids. The germline V gene encodes CDR1 MGHRA and CDR2 YSYEKL. The CDR3 region is CASSPLGFGARSYGYTF. CDR3 in DNA: TGCGCCAGCAGCCCCCTGGGTTTTGGGGCCAGGAGCTATGGCTACACCTTC.

The chain uses TRBV2 and TRBJ2-5, with D tentatively TRBD1 (6 bases). Near its end, the DNA agrees better with TRBJ2-7, so the J call may be wrong. CDR1 and CDR2 from the germline V gene are SNHLY and FYNNEI. The CDR3 is made up of 14 amino acids. The chain's CDR3 is CASSADRNSYEQYF. The CDR3 nucleotides read TGTGCCAGCAGTGCTGACAGGAATTCCTACGAGCAGTACTTC.

The chain employs TRBV25-1 and TRBJ1-1; D is perhaps TRBD1 (6 bases). The CDR3 has 17 amino acids. The germline V gene encodes CDR1 MGHDK and CDR2 SYGVNS. V lost 6 bases and J lost 0, with 20 bases in between. This CDR3 is CASRKVGGDRMNTEAFF. CDR3 sequence (DNA): TGTGCCAGCAGGAAGGTAGGGGGGGATAGGATGAACACTGAAGCTTTCTTT. Combining the CDR3 with reference TRBV25-1 and TRBJ1-1 gives the whole variable domain EADIYQTPRYLVIGTGKKITLECSQTMGHDKMYWYQQDPGMELHLIHYSYGVNSTEKGDLSSESTVSRIRTEHFPLTLESARPSHTSQYLCASRKVGGDRMNTEAFFGQGTRLTVV.

This clone was counted once. The rearrangement uses TRBV27 and TRBJ2-1; TRBD2 agrees at 9 bases. This CDR3 has 13 residues. CDR1 and CDR2 from the germline V gene are MNHEY and SMNVEV (reference sequence). Trimming at V came to 3 bases and at J to 10 bases, leaving 4 bases not matched to a gene. CDR3 loop: CASSLLAGGEQFF. The CDR3 DNA follows: TGTGCCAGCAGTTTGCTTGCGGGGGGGGAGCAGTTCTTC.

The chain is built from TRBV10-3 and TRBJ2-7, with 11 positions matching TRBD1. Germline CDR1 and CDR2: ENHRY and SYGVKD. V shed 7 bases, J shed 1 base, and the junction held 6 bases outside the gene matches. This CDR3 is 15 amino acids long. The chain's CDR3 is CAITPGTGGSYEQYF. CDR3 sequence (DNA): TGTGCCATCACCCCCGGGACAGGGGGTTCCTACGAGCAGTACTTC.

The rearrangement uses TRBV5-1 and TRBJ2-3, with D perhaps TRBD2 (6 bases). The V gene's germline CDR1 is SGHRS and CDR2 YFSETQ. The CDR3 is 15 amino acids. Trimming cost V 2 bases and J 2 bases, with 12 bases left between them. CDR3 bases: TGCGCCAGCAGCTTCGTTGCGGGGACCACAGATACGCAGTATTTT. This translates into CASSFVAGTTDTQYF.